A selection of T cell receptor beta chains follows, all from one sample in a study of glioma-infiltrating T cells after dendritic cell vaccination. TCRdb's copy holds only in-frame clones and misses some; the assay was immunoSEQ multiplex PCR. The sample lists 70,000 to 90,000 clones; over 80% were seen once. The sample here was blood, taken after dendritic cell vaccination. The receptors here all came from a human donor with glioblastoma. CDR3s include the opening cysteine and the closing phenylalanine or tryptophan. The order of the fields is D gene, J gene, clone size, V gene, CDR3 DNA, CDR3 protein. D genes are given only for firm matches. Size values are once, few and many counts, or a class for expanded clones, and some rows have none.

>.|TRBJ1-5|.|TRBV6-5
TGTGCCAGCAGGGAGAGTTTTGATCAGCCCCAGCATTTT
CASRESFDQPQHF
>.|TRBJ2-3|.|TRBV25-1
TGTGCCAGCAGTGATGGAGGTGCGGGGAACACAGATACGCAGTATTTT
CASSDGGAGNTDTQYF
>TRBD1|TRBJ2-7|.|TRBV29-1
TGCAGCGTTGAAGATCAAGAAACAGGGGGACCCTACGAGCAGTACTTC
CSVEDQETGGPYEQYF
>TRBD1|TRBJ1-1|once|TRBV18
TGTGCCAGCTCACCAGAGGGGGCTCGGTACACTGAAGCTTTCTTT
CASSPEGARYTEAFF
>TRBD1|TRBJ1-5|.|TRBV19
TGTGCCAGTAGTGGGGGACAGCATAGCAATCAGCCCCAGCATTTT
CASSGGQHSNQPQHF
>.|TRBJ2-5|once|TRBV7-6
TGTGCCAGCAGCTTAGTTCCCATTCAAGAGACCCAGTACTTC
CASSLVPIQETQYF
>.|TRBJ2-5|.|TRBV15
TGTGCCACCAGCAGGAACAGAAGGGGAGAGACCCAGTACTTC
CATSRNRRGETQYF
>.|TRBJ1-1|.|TRBV10-3
TGTGCCATCAGTGAGTCCGACAGCACTGAAGCTTTCTTT
CAISESDSTEAFF
>.|TRBJ1-1|.|TRBV10-3
TGTGCCATCAGCACGGAGGTGAACACTGAAGCTTTCTTT
CAISTEVNTEAFF
>.|TRBJ2-2|.|TRBV29-1
TGCAGCGTGAGTGAGGCGAACACCGGGGAGCTGTTTTTT
CSVSEANTGELFF
>TRBD1|TRBJ1-1|.|TRBV4-1
TGCGCCAGCAGCCAAGATCCTCTGGACAGGGTGAACACTGAAGCTTTCTTT
CASSQDPLDRVNTEAFF
>.|TRBJ2-5|.|TRBV18
TGTGCCAGCTCACCAGTTTTAACCGACGGGAAGACCCAGTACTTC
CASSPVLTDGKTQYF
>TRBD2|TRBJ2-5|.|TRBV5-4
TGTGCCAGCAGCTTGATGAAGCAGCGGGGAGAAGAGACCCAGTACTTC
CASSLMKQRGEETQYF
>.|TRBJ2-3|.|TRBV29-1
TGCAGCGTTGAGGTTACAGGAGATACGCAGTATTTT
CSVEVTGDTQYF
>.|TRBJ1-1|.|TRBV6-1
TGTGCCAGCAGTGATGTGGAGGACACTGAAGCTTTCTTT
CASSDVEDTEAFF
>.|TRBJ2-2|.|TRBV7-2
TGTGCCAGCAGCTTAGAACAGAACACCGGGGAGCTGTTTTTT
CASSLEQNTGELFF
>TRBD2|TRBJ2-5|.|TRBV7-9
TGTGCCAGCAGCTTAGCCACTAGCGGGGGTGAGACCCAGTACTTC
CASSLATSGGETQYF
>TRBD1|TRBJ2-7|.|TRBV19
TGTGCCAGTAGTTCAAGACAGGGGGCATACGAGCAGTACTTC
CASSSRQGAYEQYF
>.|TRBJ2-3|.|TRBV5-1
TGCGCCAGCAGCTTGGGGGGGGTTAGCACAGATACGCAGTATTTT
CASSLGGVSTDTQYF
>.|TRBJ1-5|.|TRBV2
TGTGCCAGCAGTGAAGCGGACAGCCAGTATAGCAATCAGCCCCAGCATTTT
CASSEADSQYSNQPQHF
>TRBD1|TRBJ1-5|.|TRBV6-5
TGTGCCAGCAACAAGGACAGGGGAGGGCAGCCCCAGCATTTT
CASNKDRGGQPQHF
>.|TRBJ1-3|.|TRBV18
TGTGCCAGCTCACAGGACAGTAGGAAATATTTT
CASSQDSRKYF
>.|TRBJ1-6|.|TRBV2
TGTGCCACCCGGGACTTCTCTTCACCCCTCCACTTT
CATRDFSSPLHF
>TRBD1|TRBJ2-5|.|TRBV5-1
TGCGCCAGCAGCATCAACTCCGGGACAGGGGGAGAGACCCAGTACTTC
CASSINSGTGGETQYF
>.|TRBJ2-5|.|TRBV18
TGTGCCAGCTCACCGCAGGACCAAGAGACCCAGTACTTC
CASSPQDQETQYF
>.|TRBJ1-4|.|TRBV5-4
TGTGCCAGCAGCTTTTCACCGGGGACTAATGAAAAACTGTTTTTT
CASSFSPGTNEKLFF
>TRBD1|TRBJ1-2|.|TRBV9
TGTGCCAGCAGTCCACCGGGACAGGGAATTAACTATGGCTACACCTTC
CASSPPGQGINYGYTF
>.|TRBJ2-7|.|TRBV7-8
TGTGCCAGCAGCTCGTCCCCCGACCCGTGGCGGCCAAGCTACGAGCAGTACTTC
CASSSSPDPWRPSYEQYF
>.|TRBJ2-3|few|TRBV5-4
TGTGCCAGCAGCGCAGGGTACATCACAACAGATACGCAGTATTTT
CASSAGYITTDTQYF
>.|TRBJ2-7|.|TRBV6-1
TGTGCCAGCAGTGATGAGGGGGTCACGCGCTACGAGCAGTACTTC
CASSDEGVTRYEQYF
>TRBD1|TRBJ1-2|.|TRBV2
TGTGCCAGCAGAGGACAGGGCTACTATGGCTACACCTTC
CASRGQGYYGYTF
>.|TRBJ1-5|few|TRBV2
TGTGCCAGCACGGAGGGCAATCAGCCCCAGCATTTT
CASTEGNQPQHF
>.|TRBJ1-2|once|TRBV9
TGTGCCAGCAGCGTATCTCCTAGCGGGACGACCTATGGCTACACCTTC
CASSVSPSGTTYGYTF
>TRBD2|TRBJ2-7|.|TRBV7-2
TGTGCCAGCGGGATGGGGGAGGGGACCTCCTACGAGCAGTACTTC
CASGMGEGTSYEQYF
>.|TRBJ1-6|few|TRBV7-9
TGTGCCAGCAGCTTGGTCCGGGCCCCTGAGGACACCCTCCACTTT
CASSLVRAPEDTLHF
>.|TRBJ2-2|.|TRBV21-1
TGTGCCAGCAGCAAAAGTAACCCAGCCCGGGGGGGCCGGACCGGGGAGCTGTTTTTT
CASSKSNPARGGRTGELFF
>.|TRBJ1-2|.|TRBV5-8
TGTGCCAGCAGCCGGGAGGCAGGTGGCTACACCTTC
CASSREAGGYTF
>.|TRBJ1-2|.|TRBV2
TGTGCCAGCAGTGAGCGGGCCAGGAGCTATGGCTACACCTTC
CASSERARSYGYTF